Below are 26 T cell receptor beta chains sequenced from a single sample in a study of T cell responses to AZD1222 COVID-19 vaccine. Method: immunoSEQ multiplex PCR; TCRdb's copy keeps in-frame clones and lacks some. The sample records some 150,000 clones, about nine tenths being singletons. Specimen: peripheral blood, collected on day 0 of AZD1222 vaccination. The receptors stem from an adult in good health.

Here the CDR3 reads CASSYSPRMQETQYF. CDR3 coding DNA: TGTGCCAGCAGTTACTCGCCCAGGATGCAAGAGACCCAGTACTTC. This rearrangement joins TRBV6-5 to TRBJ2-5; D uncertain. The CDR3 runs 15 residues. Germline CDR1 MNHEY, CDR2 SVGAGI. The V gene lost 0 bases and the J gene lost 2 bases, with 10 bases spanning the gap.

This clone was observed once. V and J are TRBV10-3 and TRBJ2-3; 7 positions agree with TRBD2. Per the germline V gene, CDR1 is ENHRY and CDR2 is SYGVKD. The CDR3 sequence is 13 residues long. J was trimmed by 4 bases and V by 8 bases; bases with no gene match: 6. The CDR3 region is CAIRGVGSDTQYF. The DNA of the CDR3 is TGTGCCATCCGGGGGGTGGGGTCAGATACGCAGTATTTT.

This chain links TRBV18 with TRBJ1-2, with D unresolved. Germline loops: CDR1 KGHSH, CDR2 LQKENI. The germline V and J ends were trimmed by 4 bases and 2 bases, with 11 bases remaining between them. This CDR3 comprises 14 residues. CDR3 region: CASSREDGNYGYTF. The DNA for the CDR3 is TGTGCCAGCTCACGAGAGGACGGAAACTATGGCTACACCTTC.

This clone has only a few counts. The chain combines TRBV4-1 with TRBJ1-1; possibly TRBD1 for D (5 bases). The CDR3 consists of 16 residues. The germline V gene encodes CDR1 MGHRA and CDR2 YSYEKL. The V and J ends lost 5 bases and 0 bases respectively, with 16 bases between them. The CDR3 DNA follows: TGCGCCAGCAGCGCAAAGACAAGGGGCATGAACACTGAAGCTTTCTTT. The encoded protein is CASSAKTRGMNTEAFF.

This rearrangement joins TRBV4-2 to TRBJ2-3, with 9 bases aligning to TRBD2. In germline, CDR1 is LGHNA, CDR2 YNFKEQ. After removal of 1 base from V and 0 bases from J, the junction contained 8 bases not matched to a gene. The CDR3 consists of 18 residues. As DNA, the CDR3 is TGTGCCAGCAGCCAAGGCGCTAGCGGGGCCAAAAGCACAGATACGCAGTATTTT. It translates to CASSQGASGAKSTDTQYF.

Comment on this clone: Distinct nucleotide sequences in the sample also encode this CDR3. The genes are TRBV6-2 or TRBV6-3 and TRBJ2-3, with D perhaps being TRBD1 or TRBD2 (7 bases each). CDR1 MNHEY and CDR2 SVGEGT come from the germline V gene. This CDR3 comprises 15 residues. Trimming took off 4 bases at V and 0 bases at J, with 11 bases between the two ends. The CDR3 DNA is TGTGCCAGCAGTTCAGGGGGGGGGAGCACAGATACGCAGTATTTT. Encoded protein: CASSSGGGSTDTQYF.

In this sample, this clone turned up a few times. This CDR3 reads CAWSTGVDQPQHF. CDR3 nucleotides: TGTGCCTGGAGTACAGGAGTCGATCAGCCCCAGCATTTT. The chain is built from TRBV30 and TRBJ1-5; tentative D call: TRBD1 (5 bases). CDR3 length equals 13 residues. CDR1 is GTSNPN, CDR2 SVGIG, per germline (reference sequence). Trimming removed 2 bases at V and 5 bases at J, with 10 bases between.

V is TRBV6-2 or TRBV6-3 and J is TRBJ2-1; 12 bases are shared with TRBD2. The trim removed 2 bases at V and 5 bases at J, leaving 4 bases unmatched. CDR3 length equals 16 residues. The germline CDR1 and CDR2 sequences are MNHEY and SVGEGT. CDR3 nucleotides: TGTGCCAGCAGTTACCAAAGGACTAGCGGGGACAATGAGCAGTTCTTC. Translated: CASSYQRTSGDNEQFF.

The chain employs TRBV28 and TRBJ1-5; 7 bases agree with TRBD1. This CDR3 is 17 amino acids long. V lost 2 bases to trimming and J lost 4 bases; unmatched junction nucleotides: 11. Germline CDR1 MDHEN, CDR2 SYDVKM. CDR3 sequence reads: CASSLGTAGGRNQPQHF. The CDR3 nucleotides read TGTGCCAGCAGTTTAGGGACAGCGGGGGGCCGAAATCAGCCCCAGCATTTT.

The CDR3 is CASTLQGGNQPQHF. The CDR3 nucleotides are TGTGCCAGCACCCTCCAGGGAGGCAATCAGCCCCAGCATTTT. This sequence joins TRBV5-6 and TRBJ1-5; D possibly corresponds to TRBD1 (5 bases). The germline V gene has CDR1 SGHDT and CDR2 YYEEEE. V was shortened by 6 bases and J by 2 bases, with 12 bases between the two germline ends. The CDR3 runs to 14 residues.

V is TRBV3-1 (or the pseudogene TRBV3-2) and J is TRBJ1-1; no firm D call. Trimming took off 4 bases at V and 0 bases at J, with 12 bases between the two ends. The CDR3 loop spans 15 amino acids. Germline CDR1 is LGHDT and CDR2 is YNNKEL (reference sequence). The CDR3 nucleotides are TGTGCCAGCAGCCCTCATGGAGGGATGAACACTGAAGCTTTCTTT. Translated: CASSPHGGMNTEAFF.

The J gene is TRBJ1-4, the V gene TRBV19; TRBD1 agrees at 7 bases. Trimming took 3 bases from V and 9 from J; bases not matched to a gene: 13. Germline assignment: CDR1 LNHDA and CDR2 SQIVND (reference sequence). The CDR3 is 16 amino acids. CDR3 nucleotide sequence: TGTGCCAGTAGTATGGACGGGACAGCCACCCGACAAAAACTGTTTTTT. Protein sequence: CASSMDGTATRQKLFF.

The CDR3 DNA reads as TGTGCCAGCAGCGACCGGGACATCTACGAGCAGTACTTC. This gives the protein CASSDRDIYEQYF. The V call is TRBV3-1 (or the pseudogene TRBV3-2), the J call TRBJ2-7; possibly TRBD1 for D (6 bases). The CDR3 runs 13 residues. With 5 bases removed from V and 3 bases from J, the gap between germline ends came to 11 bases. Germline CDR1 LGHDT, CDR2 YNNKEL (reference sequence).

The rearrangement uses TRBV24-1 and TRBJ2-1; 8 nucleotides line up with TRBD1. Germline-derived CDR1 and CDR2 are KGHDR and SFDVKD. The CDR3 extends over 16 amino acids. V dropped 0 bases and J dropped 12; count of bases not matched to a gene: 12. This CDR3 is CATSDLRPGQGVVQFF. Here the CDR3 DNA reads TGTGCCACCAGTGATTTGCGGCCCGGACAGGGCGTAGTGCAGTTCTTC.

J is TRBJ1-3 and V is TRBV5-8, with 7 bases identical to TRBD1. The CDR3 is 16 amino acids. Per the germline V gene, CDR1 is SGHTS and CDR2 is YDEGEE. J gave up 3 bases and V 2 bases, and 8 bases lay outside the gene matches. The CDR3 DNA is TGTGCCAGCAGCTTTCTGGCAGGGGGGCTTGGAAACACCATATATTTT. Protein: CASSFLAGGLGNTIYF.

This clone came up many times. The chain combines TRBV7-2 with TRBJ1-5; D might be TRBD1 (6 bases). There are 14 residues in the CDR3. Germline V gene data show CDR1 as SGHTA and CDR2 as FQGNSA. V lost 6 bases and J 7 bases, leaving 16 bases between the germline ends. CDR3 amino acids: CASRIQGSMQPQHF. The CDR3 nucleotides read TGTGCCAGCAGGATACAGGGTTCGATGCAGCCCCAGCATTTT.

This chain uses TRBV3-1 (or the pseudogene TRBV3-2) with TRBJ1-3, with D unresolved. The CDR3 is 16 residues long. Germline-derived CDR1 and CDR2 are LGHDT and YNNKEL (reference sequence). The germline V and J ends were trimmed by 4 bases and 6 bases, with 19 bases remaining between them. CDR3 residues: CASSLHQASLSNTIYF. DNA for the CDR3: TGTGCCAGCAGCCTACACCAAGCTTCATTGTCAAACACCATATATTTT.

The rearrangement uses TRBV7-6 and TRBJ1-4; D perhaps matches TRBD1 (5 bases). Germline CDR1 and CDR2: SGHVS and FNYEAQ. V was cut by 3 bases and J by 0 bases, with 11 bases left in between. The CDR3 is 16 amino acids. The CDR3 DNA is TGTGCCAGCAGCTTTTGGGGGGGTGCAACTAATGAAAAACTGTTTTTT. This sequence encodes CASSFWGGATNEKLFF.

V usage is TRBV24-1 and J usage is TRBJ1-1; 8 nucleotides match TRBD1. This CDR3 comprises 15 residues. Germline lookup yields CDR1 KGHDR and CDR2 SFDVKD. CDR3 region: CGNKGQGVRNTEAFF. The DNA of the CDR3 is TGTGGGAATAAAGGACAGGGCGTTCGGAACACTGAAGCTTTCTTT.

J is TRBJ2-2 and V is TRBV5-8; D is perhaps TRBD1 or TRBD2 (5 bases each). The CDR3 is 17 amino acids. V was trimmed by 0 bases and J by 5 bases, leaving 17 bases between them. Per germline, CDR1 SGHTS and CDR2 YDEGEE. The CDR3 DNA follows: TGTGCCAGCAGCTTGGTCCCAGGGAGTGTGTGGACCGGGGAGCTGTTTTTT. As protein: CASSLVPGSVWTGELFF. Complete variable domain (other parts from reference TRBV5-8 and TRBJ2-2): EAGVTQSPTHLIKTRGQQATLRCSPISGHTSVYWYQQALGLGLQFLLWYDEGEERNRGNFPPRFSGRQFPNYSSELNVNALELEDSALYLCASSLVPGSVWTGELFFGEGSRLTVL.

The CDR3 coding sequence is TGTGCCAGCAGCTTGGTCGGTTTGGGGGCCTCAAAAGAGACCCAGTACTTC. It codes for CASSLVGLGASKETQYF. The chain employs TRBV7-2 and TRBJ2-5; weak D call: TRBD1 (6 bases). The V gene lost 3 bases and the J gene lost 3 bases, with 20 bases spanning the gap. Germline V gene lookup returns CDR1 SGHTA and CDR2 FQGNSA. CDR3 length equals 17 residues.

The rearrangement links TRBV7-3 to TRBJ1-2, with D perhaps TRBD1 (6 bases). The CDR3 totals 14 residues. V was shortened by 5 bases and J by 6 bases, with 16 bases between the two germline ends. CDR1 and CDR2 (germline): SGHTA, FQGTGA. The chain's CDR3 is CASSQGGGWDGYTF. CDR3 DNA: TGTGCCAGCAGCCAAGGGGGAGGCTGGGATGGCTACACCTTC.

The chain uses TRBV3-1 (or the pseudogene TRBV3-2) and TRBJ2-1; TRBD1 might be the D (6 bases). The CDR3 loop spans 15 amino acids. CDR1 and CDR2 from the germline V gene are LGHDT and YNNKEL (reference sequence). With 1 base removed from V and 7 bases from J, the gap between germline ends came to 14 bases. The CDR3 sequence is CASSQGQGNGNEQFF. CDR3 DNA: TGTGCCAGCAGCCAAGGCCAGGGGAATGGTAATGAGCAGTTCTTC.

The rearrangement links TRBV6-6 to TRBJ1-2; no clear D gene. V dropped 5 bases and J dropped 7 bases, with 14 bases sitting between them. From germline, CDR1 is MNHNY and CDR2 SVGAGI (reference sequence). CDR3 length: 13 amino acids. CDR3 region: CASSGTRAAGYTF. For the CDR3, the DNA is TGTGCCAGCAGTGGCACGAGGGCTGCTGGCTACACCTTC.

The chain links TRBV7-9 to TRBJ1-1; no firm D call. CDR3 length: 15 residues. Germline CDR1 reads SEHNR; CDR2 reads FQNEAQ (reference sequence). Trimming took 5 bases from V and 8 from J, leaving 21 bases between them. The CDR3 reads CASSLKIPRREEAFF. CDR3 nucleotides: TGTGCCAGCAGCCTCAAGATTCCACGAAGAGAAGAAGCTTTCTTT.

The chain recombines TRBV7-2 with TRBJ1-1, with a possible D match to TRBD1 (5 bases). CDR3 length: 12 amino acids. Germline assignment: CDR1 SGHTA and CDR2 FQGNSA. Trimming removed 3 bases at V and 7 bases at J, with 9 bases between. CDR3 nucleotide sequence: TGTGCCAGCAGCTTGATTCAGGGTGAAGCTTTCTTT. It codes for CASSLIQGEAFF. Full variable domain (rest looked up from reference TRBV7-2 and TRBJ1-1): GAGVSQSPSNKVTEKGKDVELRCDPISGHTALYWYRQSLGQGLEFLIYFQGNSAPDKSGLPSDRFSAERTGGSVSTLTIQRTQQEDSAVYLCASSLIQGEAFFGQGTRLTVV.